Below, 17 T cell receptor beta chains from the same sample are listed, as sequenced in a study of blood T cell repertoires in COVID-19 (dated by TCRdb to 2018 to 2021). Library preparation employed the immunoSEQ multiplex PCR assay. The clones in this table, taken by TCRdb from immuneACCESS, are in-frame only. Not every clone is retained; where verified, under half of the shortfall comes from an unresolved V gene, and the cause of the rest is unknown. The sample records about 240,000 clones, about 86% of which are singletons. The ten largest clones capture 9.6% of the sample. The sequencing sample was made of peripheral blood. The receptors here all came from a woman older than 75 with acute or convalescent COVID-19.

The chain recombines TRBV3-1 (or the pseudogene TRBV3-2) with TRBJ1-5; D gene uncertain. Germline CDR1 is LGHDT and CDR2 is YNNKEL (reference sequence). The CDR3 contains 14 residues. V lost 4 bases to trimming and J lost 0 bases, with 7 bases between them. This chain's CDR3 is CASSRTASNQPQHF. In DNA, the CDR3 is TGTGCCAGCAGCCGTACAGCTAGCAATCAGCCCCAGCATTTT.

This clone was observed a few times. This sequence joins TRBV3-1 (or the pseudogene TRBV3-2) and TRBJ2-7, with D possibly TRBD2 on 5 matching bases. CDR3 length equals 14 residues. Trimming took off 1 base at V and 0 bases at J, with 7 bases between the two ends. Germline CDR1 reads LGHDT; CDR2 reads YNNKEL (reference sequence). The DNA of the CDR3 is TGTGCCAGCAGCCAAGGACTAACCTCCTACGAGCAGTACTTC. Its translation is CASSQGLTSYEQYF.

The chain employs TRBV3-1 (or the pseudogene TRBV3-2) and TRBJ2-1; 13 positions agree with TRBD2. V dropped 3 bases and J dropped 10; count of bases not matched to a gene: 6. CDR3 length equals 15 residues. Germline CDR1 and CDR2: LGHDT and YNNKEL (reference sequence). The CDR3 DNA reads TGTGCCAGCAGCCAGTTACTAGCGGGGGGGCGAGAGCAGTTCTTC. Its translation is CASSQLLAGGREQFF.

This rearrangement joins TRBV7-2 to TRBJ2-5; 7 nucleotides match TRBD2. The germline V gene has CDR1 SGHTA and CDR2 FQGNSA. The CDR3 extends over 12 amino acids. V shed 8 bases and J 2 bases; nucleotides not matched to a gene: 2. The CDR3 is CASRRGQETQYF. Here the CDR3 DNA reads TGTGCCAGCCGGCGGGGGCAAGAGACCCAGTACTTC.

This clone was picked up one time. This rearrangement joins TRBV24-1 to TRBJ2-7; weak D call: TRBD1 (6 bases). V was pared by 1 base and J by 0 bases, with 12 bases between. Germline CDR1 reads KGHDR; CDR2 reads SFDVKD. The CDR3 has 16 residues. CDR3 DNA: TGTGCCACCAGTGATTTTACAGGGTCCGGCTCCTACGAGCAGTACTTC. Protein product: CATSDFTGSGSYEQYF.

The genes are TRBV29-1 and TRBJ1-1; D may be TRBD1 (6 bases). Germline V lookup: CDR1 SQVTM, CDR2 ANQGSEA. The CDR3 spans 13 residues. V was cut by 1 base and J by 1 base, with 7 bases left in between. The CDR3 DNA sequence: TGCAGCGTTGAAGCGACAGGGAACACTGAAGCTTTCTTT. Its translation: CSVEATGNTEAFF.

This clone was detected a few times. The rearrangement links TRBV5-5 to TRBJ1-6, with 7 bases identical to TRBD1. From germline, CDR1 is SGHKS and CDR2 YYEKEE (reference sequence). J was trimmed by 10 bases and V by 4 bases; bases with no gene match: 11. The CDR3 sequence is 15 residues long. CDR3 DNA sequence: TGTGCCAGCAGCCTCTGGGACAGCGTAAGCTCACCCCTCCACTTT. Translating it yields CASSLWDSVSSPLHF. Filled out from reference TRBV5-5 and TRBJ1-6, the complete variable domain reads DAGVTQSPTHLIKTRGQQVTLRCSPISGHKSVSWYQQVLGQGPQFIFQYYEKEERGRGNFPDRFSARQFPNYSSELNVNALLLGDSALYLCASSLWDSVSSPLHFGNGTRLTVT.

The chain combines TRBV4-2 with TRBJ2-1; D is possibly TRBD2 (5 bases). Between the trimmed V and J ends, which lost 4 bases and 0 bases, there was a span of 13 bases. Germline V gene data show CDR1 as LGHNA and CDR2 as YNFKEQ. This CDR3 comprises 16 residues. The CDR3 nucleotides are TGTGCCAGCAGCCCCTGGTGGGAGAGCTCCTACAATGAGCAGTTCTTC. Amino acids: CASSPWWESSYNEQFF.

CDR3: CASSFTQGYGYTF. As DNA, the CDR3 is TGTGCCAGCAGTTTTACACAGGGTTATGGCTACACCTTC. The V call is TRBV28, the J call TRBJ1-2; the D gene is possibly TRBD1 (6 bases). V lost 3 bases and J 5 bases, leaving 10 bases between the germline ends. Germline CDR1 MDHEN, CDR2 SYDVKM. The CDR3 covers 13 residues.

This chain connects TRBV28 to TRBJ1-4; 10 nucleotides align to TRBD1. The CDR3 contains 15 residues. CDR1 and CDR2 (germline): MDHEN, SYDVKM. The ends lost 6 bases at V and 8 bases at J; junction bases unmatched: 9. The CDR3 coding sequence is TGTGCCAGCAGCACCGACAGGGGGCGACGGGAAAAACTGTTTTTT. Protein: CASSTDRGRREKLFF. The full variable domain, its missing parts supplied by reference TRBV28 and TRBJ1-4, is DVKVTQSSRYLVKRTGEKVFLECVQDMDHENMFWYRQDPGLGLRLIYFSYDVKMKEKGDIPEGYSVSREKKERFSLILESASTNQTSMYLCASSTDRGRREKLFFGSGTQLSVL.

The rearrangement uses TRBV6-5 and TRBJ2-7; D gene unclear. Germline CDR1 reads MNHEY; CDR2 reads SVGAGI. CDR3 length: 13 residues. The V and J ends lost 7 bases and 6 bases respectively, with 16 bases between them. The CDR3 DNA sequence: TGTGCCAGCACCCTCATCGGAGTGGGCGAGCAGTACTTC. Encoded protein: CASTLIGVGEQYF.

V usage is TRBV11-3 and J usage is TRBJ2-2; D is unresolved. The germline V gene has CDR1 SGHNT and CDR2 YENEEA. The CDR3 runs 13 residues. V dropped 1 base and J dropped 4 bases, with 4 bases sitting between them. CDR3 sequence: CASSLAGTGELFF. CDR3 in DNA: TGTGCCAGCAGCTTAGCCGGCACCGGGGAGCTGTTTTTT.

V is TRBV7-2 and J is TRBJ2-7, with a tentative D call TRBD1 (6 bases). Germline values: CDR1 SGHTA, CDR2 FQGNSA. The CDR3 loop spans 14 amino acids. V was trimmed by 5 bases and J by 2 bases, leaving 13 bases between them. The CDR3 nucleotides read TGTGCCAGCAGCCCCCGGGACAAACCCTACGAGCAGTACTTC. Encoded protein: CASSPRDKPYEQYF.

This sequence joins TRBV28 and TRBJ1-1, with a weak D call TRBD1 (6 bases). This CDR3 contains 15 residues. CDR1 is MDHEN and CDR2 is SYDVKM in the germline V gene. Trimming stripped 8 bases from V and 1 base from J, with 17 bases between. The chain's CDR3 is CASPPHKGENTEAFF. The DNA of the CDR3 is TGTGCCAGCCCCCCTCATAAGGGGGAGAACACTGAAGCTTTCTTT.

The V call is TRBV28, the J call TRBJ2-4; 10 bases align to TRBD1. The CDR3 spans 16 residues. Germline CDR1 reads MDHEN; CDR2 reads SYDVKM. V was pared by 5 bases and J by 6 bases, with 10 bases of the junction left unmatched. In DNA, the CDR3 is TGTGCCAGCAGTGTCCGGGACAGGGGCTCGGTAAACATTCAGTACTTC. It translates to CASSVRDRGSVNIQYF.

This sequence joins TRBV18 and TRBJ1-1; D gene uncertain. Trimming shortened V by 4 bases and J by 4 bases, and 13 bases separated the two germline ends. In germline, CDR1 is KGHSH, CDR2 LQKENI. The CDR3 sequence is 14 residues long. CDR3 nucleotide sequence: TGTGCCAGCTCACGGGCGGGAAGAAGCACTGAAGCTTTCTTT. This sequence encodes CASSRAGRSTEAFF. Full variable domain (remainder filled in from reference TRBV18 and TRBJ1-1): NAGVMQNPRHLVRRRGQEARLRCSPMKGHSHVYWYRQLPEEGLKFMVYLQKENIIDESGMPKERFSAEFPKEGPSILRIQQVVRGDSAAYFCASSRAGRSTEAFFGQGTRLTVV.

This chain connects TRBV28 to TRBJ2-7; 10 bases match TRBD1. In germline, CDR1 is MDHEN, CDR2 SYDVKM. The CDR3 is 15 residues long. J was trimmed by 6 bases and V by 3 bases; bases with no gene match: 8. The CDR3 nucleotides read TGTGCCAGCAGTTTTAGGGACAGGGGATATGGCGAGCAGTACTTC. This codes for CASSFRDRGYGEQYF.